This T cell receptor (beta chain) was recovered during a study of T cell clonotyping in hematopoietic cell transplantation. General study results and limits: Graft donor and pretransplant recipient Inverse Simpson Index values predicted broader posttransplant TCR diversity.

Germline CDR1 and CDR2: SGHVS and FNYEAQ. The CDR3 sequence is 14 residues long. Trimming cost V 5 bases and J 8 bases; bases outside gene matches: 4. Sequencing used immunoSEQ multiplex PCR; TCRdb keeps in-frame clones, though not all of them. The data hold over 6,500 clones, with about 96% observed a single time. A word on this clone: The antigen is undetermined.

The receptor was derived from a male patient aged 35 to 55 who had an allogeneic stem cell transplant from a related donor, so the T cells may come from the graft donor. Some clones in this sample may be carry-over from other donors' samples. The chain uses TRBV7-6 and TRBJ2-1, with 12 bases lining up with TRBD2. Sequencing was performed on PBMCs, taken 30 days after allogeneic stem cell transplant. The CDR3 coding sequence is TGTGCCAGCAGCCCCACTAGCGGGGGGTATGAGCAGTTCTTC. Residues: CASSPTSGGYEQFF.